This T cell receptor (beta chain) comes out of a study of CD8+ T cells in alopecia areata (dated by TCRdb to about 2018). With regard to the full study: The treated patients took part in an open-label pilot trial in which moderate-to-severe alopecia areata was treated with oral tofacitinib at 5 to 10 mg twice daily. TCRbeta CDR3 regions were amplified by immunoSEQ multiplex PCR using 35 Vbeta forward and 13 Jbeta reverse primers. Patients stayed on tofacitinib for 6 to 18 months and then had 6 months of follow-up off drug so that delayed response and recurrence could be assessed. For the treated patients, the SALT score, which quantifies what percentage of scalp surface area is affected, served as the measure of disease severity. On the human side, TCRbeta sequencing was run on scalp tissue and on sorted CD4+ and CD8+ peripheral blood T cells from healthy controls and from alopecia areata patients with either patchy or totalis/universalis disease. The study used high-throughput TCRbeta sequencing to examine T cell clonal expansion in alopecia areata, in both the C3H/HeJ mouse model and human patients. Scalp clonality was compared across normal scalp (n=4), patchy alopecia areata scalp (n=8), and alopecia totalis/universalis scalp (n=8). RNA was extracted with the PAXgene miRNA kit for fixed scalp, the miRNeasy kit for PBMCs, and the RNeasy kit for mouse skin. Biopsies were taken from tofacitinib-treated patients at baseline and again at 4 and 24 weeks into treatment, and several of those patients also had a later scalp biopsy. Paper-wide results and their limitations: Many expanded lesional clones were found to persist in scalp and blood during tofacitinib treatment, and relapse after treatment cessation may be partly explained by this persistence. Because the treated cohort was small and had only one nonresponder, larger studies are needed to examine links between baseline CD8+ expansion and response. Compared with normal scalp, lesional scalp, particularly in alopecia totalis/universalis, had higher clonality and more expanded CD8+ clones, which suggests antigenic drive. Unlike mouse skin, which is dominated by gammadelta T cells, normal human skin has resident alphabeta T cells that are also sequenced, and this complicates analysis of the scalp TCR repertoire. TCR sequences shared between patients were less clear than in mice, possibly partly because of HLA diversity in the patient population. Scalp clonality and the number of expanded CD8+ clones among the top 100 scalp clones were significantly decreased by tofacitinib.

V and J are truncated by 0 bases and 9 bases respectively, leaving an intervening sequence of 18 bases. From the cysteine through the phenylalanine, the CDR3 covers 17 amino acids. The kept DNA is CDR3 alone, 51 bases in frame from the first base. CDR1 LGHNA and CDR2 YSLEER are derived from the germline V gene. This clone was observed a handful of times. No cognate antigen has been identified for it. Base qualities are not at hand, and no much larger clone is one base apart. The library was built by means of the immunoSEQ multiplex PCR assay. For TCR sequencing, RNA was extracted from every sample and reverse transcribed into cDNA to serve as template. First-strand cDNA was synthesized with SuperScript III using a 2:1 mix of oligo-dT and random hexamers. A synthetic immune receptor repertoire was used to assess amplification bias, and residual bias was removed computationally. For the original study's pipeline: After raw reads were preprocessed to remove errors, the CDR3 was defined following IMGT conventions as running from the conserved cysteine to phenylalanine. Clonality was computed by normalizing Shannon entropy by log2 of the number of productive unique TCRs and subtracting the result from 1. Scalp TCRbeta sequences were cross-referenced with sorted blood CD4 and CD8 repertoires so that the CD4 or CD8 identity of scalp clones could be inferred. This immuneACCESS table, as held by TCRdb, lists in-frame sequences with V and J called but not all clones. Of the missing ones, under half trace to an unresolved V gene in checked studies; the others have no known cause. D and trimming were read from the DNA, whereas the V and J calls and clone size are those reported in that table. The sample data list about 200,000 clones, and around three fifths of these were observed just once. Together, the top ten hold just over 1% of the sample.

According to the study, the label for this sample's time point signals: around 22 weeks on oral tofacitinib. The treatment or condition label of this sample denotes: oral pan-JAK inhibitor, 5-10 mg twice daily. Lesional scalp punch biopsies and peripheral blood were collected from alopecia areata patients. PBMCs were isolated by density centrifugation and stained for CD3, CD4 and CD8, after which CD4+ and CD8+ T cells were sorted on a FACSAria. The V and J segments used are TRBV4-3 and TRBJ1-6, with a tentative D gene TRBD1 over 5 matching bases. Sequencing used CD4+ T cells sorted from blood, obtained at week 24, from a patient treated with tofacitinib. The clonotype was recovered from a human donor with alopecia areata. The CDR3 corresponds to CASSQDLGGGRGSPLHF. The DNA sequence reads TGCGCCAGCAGCCAAGATCTCGGGGGTGGACGGGGTTCACCCCTCCACTTT.